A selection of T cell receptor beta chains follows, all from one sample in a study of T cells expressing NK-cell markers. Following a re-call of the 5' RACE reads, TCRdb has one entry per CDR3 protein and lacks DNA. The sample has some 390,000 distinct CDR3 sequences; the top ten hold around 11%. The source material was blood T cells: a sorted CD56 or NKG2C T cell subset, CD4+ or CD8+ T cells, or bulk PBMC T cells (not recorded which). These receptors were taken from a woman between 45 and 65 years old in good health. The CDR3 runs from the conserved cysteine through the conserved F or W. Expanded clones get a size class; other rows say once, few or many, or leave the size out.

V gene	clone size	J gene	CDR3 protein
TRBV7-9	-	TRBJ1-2	CASSKQTTQTRGYGYTF
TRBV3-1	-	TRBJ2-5	CASSQGEGLGTQYF
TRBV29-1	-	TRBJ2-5	CSVWDRGFQETQYF
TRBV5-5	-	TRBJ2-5	CASSLAIAGGYQETQYF
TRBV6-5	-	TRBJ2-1	CASSSTPSVNEQFF
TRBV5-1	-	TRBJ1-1	CASSGTGETEAFF
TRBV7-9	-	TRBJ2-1	CASREASVGQFF
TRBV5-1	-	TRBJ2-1	CASSFRAGRAHEQFF
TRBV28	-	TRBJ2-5	CASQGRETQYF
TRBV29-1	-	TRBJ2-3	CSVEGIAGEVVLADTQYF
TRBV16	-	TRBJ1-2	CASSRRLDGQGYGYTF
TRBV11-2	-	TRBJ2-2	CASSLDILGAGELFF
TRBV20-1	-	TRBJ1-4	CSASGSAEKLFF
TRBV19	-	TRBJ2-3	CASSLPPGALGDTQYF
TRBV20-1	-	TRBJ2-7	CSARDPPSGIHEQYF
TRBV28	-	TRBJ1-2	CASRGQGSGYTF
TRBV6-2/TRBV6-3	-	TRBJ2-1	CASRQPGLAGSKGFNEQFF
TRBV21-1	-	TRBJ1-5	CASSKDRGVRSSNQPQHF
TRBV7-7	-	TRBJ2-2	CASSRGTPGTGELFF
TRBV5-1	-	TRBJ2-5	CASSTNQGAQETQYF
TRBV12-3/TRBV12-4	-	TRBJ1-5	CASSSGGLGPQHF
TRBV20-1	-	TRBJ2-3	CSAREAGTVMQYF
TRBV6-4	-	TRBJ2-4	CASSADRGSIQYF
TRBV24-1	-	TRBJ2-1	CATSDLFPNEQFF
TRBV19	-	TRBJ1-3	CASSYPAGGTNTIYF
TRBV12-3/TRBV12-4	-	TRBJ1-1	CASSLLRQNTEAFF
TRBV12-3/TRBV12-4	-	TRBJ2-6	CASISSSGANVLTF
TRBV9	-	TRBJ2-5	CASSVAAGTGPFGTQYF
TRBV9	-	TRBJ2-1	CASSVAADNEQFF
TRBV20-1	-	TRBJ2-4	CSATDGTIAKNIQYF
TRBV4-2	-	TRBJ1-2	CASSQDLGGIRGYTF
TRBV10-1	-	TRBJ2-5	CASSAGSQETQYF
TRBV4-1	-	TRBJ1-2	CASSRALSGGGYGYTF
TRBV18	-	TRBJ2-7	CASSPGGSNSNEQYF
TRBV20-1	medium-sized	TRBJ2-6	CSARDPNSGANVLTF
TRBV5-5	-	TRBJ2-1	CASSLVGLASNEQFF
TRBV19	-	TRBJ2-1	CASSMALAGVRDEQFF
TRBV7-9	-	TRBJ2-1	CASSLGIPSGQFF
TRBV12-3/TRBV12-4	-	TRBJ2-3	CASSPTGSRTDTQYF
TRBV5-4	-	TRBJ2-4	CASSSNQGAKNIQYF
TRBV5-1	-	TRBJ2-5	CASSLSGMGQQETQYF
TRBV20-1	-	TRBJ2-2	CSARDWAGGGQGELFF
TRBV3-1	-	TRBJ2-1	CASSQVGGTSGNEQFF
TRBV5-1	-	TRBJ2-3	CASSFRTSSTDTQYF
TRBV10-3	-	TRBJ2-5	CAISGLGQETQYF
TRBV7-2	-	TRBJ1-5	CASSHPMGLGNQPQHF
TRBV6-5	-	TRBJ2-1	CASSNSGVEYPYNEQFF
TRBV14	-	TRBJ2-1	CASSQEPGLAGRNEQFF
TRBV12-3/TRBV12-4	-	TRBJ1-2	CASSFGRSYGYTF
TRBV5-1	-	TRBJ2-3	CASSAPGPAADTQYF
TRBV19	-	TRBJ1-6	CASSPQGQGGVSPLHF
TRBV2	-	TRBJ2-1	CASSASKLSSYNEQFF
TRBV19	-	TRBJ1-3	CASNDPFRGTKSSGNTIYF
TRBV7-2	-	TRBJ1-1	CASSLGLGQGDTEAFF
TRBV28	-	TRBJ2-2	CASKGTGFAGELFF
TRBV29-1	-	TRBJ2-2	CSVEGLRSGELFF